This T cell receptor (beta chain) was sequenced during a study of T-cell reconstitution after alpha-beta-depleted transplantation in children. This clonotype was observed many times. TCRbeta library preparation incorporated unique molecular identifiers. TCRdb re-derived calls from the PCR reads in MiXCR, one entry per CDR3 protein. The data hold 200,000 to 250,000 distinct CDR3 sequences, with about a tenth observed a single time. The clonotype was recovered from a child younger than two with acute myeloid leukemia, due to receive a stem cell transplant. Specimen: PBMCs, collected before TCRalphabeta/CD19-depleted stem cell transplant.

As DNA, the CDR3 is TGTGCCTGGACACGGGCAGGAATGAACACTGAAGCTTTCTTT. As protein: CAWTRAGMNTEAFF. The J gene is TRBJ1-1, the V gene TRBV30; D is undetermined. Germline assignment: CDR1 GTSNPN and CDR2 SVGIG (reference sequence). The germline V and J ends were trimmed by 4 bases and 0 bases, with 12 bases remaining between them. The CDR3 runs to 14 residues. Full variable domain (missing parts from reference TRBV30 and TRBJ1-1): SQTIHQWPATLVQPVGSPLSLECTVEGTSNPNLYWYRQAAGRGLQLLFYSVGIGQISSEVPQNLSASRPQDRQFILSSKKLLLSDSGFYLCAWTRAGMNTEAFFGQGTRLTVV.